Each of the 28 T cell receptor beta chains below was sequenced from the same sample in a study of beta chain features in type 1 diabetes. Investigators reverse transcribed all isolated RNA, so they sequenced expressed TCRB transcripts. Generated by immunoSEQ multiplex PCR, the TCRdb table keeps only in-frame clones and is missing some. The sample includes around 300,000 clones, around 15% seen only once; the top ten take over 5.5%. Sequencing input: central memory CD4+ T cells from blood. The origin of the receptors is a man younger than 45 in good health.

This clone was counted only a few times. The CDR3 nucleotides are TGTGCCAATAAATGGGACAGGGAGGGCACAGATACGCAGTATTTT. This gives the protein CANKWDREGTDTQYF. The rearrangement links TRBV7-2 to TRBJ2-3; TRBD1 matches at 9 bases. Unmatched junction bases numbered 9, after V lost 10 bases and J lost 1 base. Germline lookup yields CDR1 SGHTA and CDR2 FQGNSA. CDR3 length: 15 amino acids.

Only a few counts were recorded for this clone. V usage is TRBV15 and J usage is TRBJ1-5; the match to TRBD1 covers 10 bases. Germline assignment: CDR1 LNHNV and CDR2 YYDKDF (reference sequence). The V segment lost 5 bases and the J segment 5 bases; nucleotides outside the gene matches: 6. The CDR3 is 15 residues long. The CDR3: CATSVTGGIDQPQHF. For the CDR3, the DNA is TGTGCCACCAGCGTGACAGGGGGCATCGATCAGCCCCAGCATTTT.

A few counts support this clone. V usage is TRBV5-6 and J usage is TRBJ2-6, with D maybe TRBD1 (6 bases). V lost 4 bases, J lost 0 bases, and 14 bases lay in between. The CDR3 consists of 17 residues. The germline V gene encodes CDR1 SGHDT and CDR2 YYEEEE. The CDR3, as DNA: TGTGCCAGCAGCGGAACCGGGACACGCTCTGGGGCCAACGTCCTGACTTTC. As protein: CASSGTGTRSGANVLTF. The full variable domain, its missing parts supplied by reference TRBV5-6 and TRBJ2-6, is DAGVTQSPTHLIKTRGQQVTLRCSPKSGHDTVSWYQQALGQGPQFIFQYYEEEERQRGNFPDRFSGHQFPNYSSELNVNALLLGDSALYLCASSGTGTRSGANVLTFGAGSRLTVL.

This clone was detected a few times. V and J are TRBV5-4 and TRBJ2-1, with a tentative D call TRBD1 (6 bases). The CDR3 loop spans 14 amino acids. Trimming left V 3 bases short and J 7 bases short, with 14 bases between. In germline, CDR1 is SGHNT, CDR2 YYREEE (reference sequence). In DNA, the CDR3 is TGTGCCAGCAGCTCCTTGGGGGCTGAGAATGAGCAGTTCTTC. Encoded protein: CASSSLGAENEQFF.

In its sample, this clone was seen a few times. The chain uses TRBV7-2 and TRBJ1-5; D gene ambiguous. Germline V CDR1 and CDR2: SGHTA, FQGNSA. V dropped 2 bases and J dropped 0 bases, with 5 bases sitting between them. The CDR3 runs to 14 residues. The CDR3 DNA follows: TGTGCCAGCAGCTTAATCAGTAGCAATCAGCCCCAGCATTTT. Its translation is CASSLISSNQPQHF.

The chain is built from TRBV4-2 and TRBJ1-1; no definite D call. The CDR3 length is 13 residues. CDR1 is LGHNA and CDR2 is YNFKEQ in the germline V gene. Trimming took off 0 bases at V and 9 bases at J, with 11 bases between the two ends. In nucleotides, the CDR3 is TGTGCCAGCAGCCAAGATGGCAGTAAGAAAGCTTTCTTT. Translating gives CASSQDGSKKAFF.

J is TRBJ1-4 and V is TRBV4-1, with a weak D call TRBD1 (5 bases). Trimming pared 0 bases from V and 10 bases from J, leaving 12 bases between. This CDR3 has 14 residues. The germline CDR1 and CDR2 sequences are MGHRA and YSYEKL. CDR3 amino acids: CASSQEPGGGKLFF. The CDR3 nucleotides read TGCGCCAGCAGCCAAGAGCCCGGGGGAGGAAAACTGTTTTTT.

This clone was observed a handful of times. The chain links TRBV7-9 to TRBJ1-1, with D maybe TRBD1 (6 bases). Trimming took off 6 bases at V and 8 bases at J, with 19 bases between the two ends. Germline V gives CDR1 SEHNR, CDR2 FQNEAQ (reference sequence). This CDR3 comprises 14 residues. CDR3: CASSSLRQASEAFF. The CDR3 DNA sequence: TGTGCCAGCAGTTCCTTAAGACAGGCCAGCGAAGCTTTCTTT.

V and J are TRBV5-1 and TRBJ2-3; the D is unclear. V dropped 4 bases and J dropped 2 bases, with 14 bases sitting between them. This CDR3 has 15 amino acids. The germline V gene has CDR1 SGHRS and CDR2 YFSETQ. CDR3 protein: CASSEGPRTTDTQYF. CDR3 DNA sequence: TGCGCCAGCAGCGAAGGACCGCGCACCACAGATACGCAGTATTTT.

This clone was picked up many times. The rearrangement links TRBV19 to TRBJ1-2; D is uncertain. Germline CDR1 LNHDA, CDR2 SQIVND (reference sequence). V shed 9 bases and J shed 4 bases, with 12 bases lying between them. CDR3 length: 12 residues. The DNA for the CDR3 is TGTGCCAGCGGCGGAGTGGCCTATGGCTACACCTTC. Protein product: CASGGVAYGYTF.

This clone was found a few times. The chain uses TRBV5-1 and TRBJ1-1; no definite D call. Germline CDR1 reads SGHRS; CDR2 reads YFSETQ. The CDR3 contains 13 residues. Trimming removed 0 bases at V and 3 bases at J, with 6 bases between. This chain's CDR3 is CASSLVGDTEAFF. The CDR3 coding sequence is TGCGCCAGCAGCTTGGTAGGTGACACTGAAGCTTTCTTT.

In this sample, this clone turned up a few times. The chain employs TRBV7-8 and TRBJ2-7; 8 positions agree with TRBD1. Germline CDR1 SGHVS, CDR2 FQNEAQ. The CDR3 sequence is 15 residues long. The V gene end was trimmed by 6 bases and the J gene end by 3 bases; junction bases not matched to a gene: 10. Written as DNA, the CDR3 is TGTGCCAGCAGTCCAATGACAGGGGCAGGCTACGAGCAGTACTTC. Amino acid sequence: CASSPMTGAGYEQYF. Looking up the rest from reference TRBV7-8 and TRBJ2-7 gives the full variable domain: GAGVSQSPRYKVAKRGQDVALRCDPISGHVSLFWYQQALGQGPEFLTYFQNEAQLDKSGLPSDRFFAERPEGSVSTLKIQRTQQEDSAVYLCASSPMTGAGYEQYFGPGTRLTVT.

There are a few counts of this clone. J is TRBJ2-1 and V is TRBV11-2; possible D gene TRBD2, 5 bases. The CDR3 is 16 amino acids. The V end lost 5 bases, the J end lost 5 bases, and 19 bases lay between the germline ends. The germline CDR1 and CDR2 sequences are SGHAT and FQNNGV. CDR3 nucleotides: TGTGCCAGCAGCCCTAGAGGGAGTTTCGCCAACAATGAGCAGTTCTTC. It is translated as CASSPRGSFANNEQFF.

This clone was counted a few times. The genes are TRBV11-2 and TRBJ2-4, with D maybe TRBD2 (5 bases). This CDR3 has 17 amino acids. Per the germline V gene, CDR1 is SGHAT and CDR2 is FQNNGV. V dropped 2 bases and J dropped 0 bases, with 14 bases sitting between them. The CDR3 region is CASSLLTGVLAKNIQYF. The CDR3 bases are TGTGCCAGCAGCTTACTTACCGGGGTACTAGCCAAAAACATTCAGTACTTC.

This clone appeared a few times. The rearrangement joins TRBV10-3 to TRBJ2-3; TRBD2 aligns across 8 bases. Germline-derived CDR1 and CDR2 are ENHRY and SYGVKD. This CDR3 contains 14 residues. J was trimmed by 1 base and V by 6 bases; bases with no gene match: 3. The CDR3 loop is CAISFGGGTDTQYF. As DNA, the CDR3 is TGTGCCATCAGCTTCGGGGGGGGCACAGATACGCAGTATTTT.

This clone was detected a few times. V and J are TRBV7-8 and TRBJ1-5; 7 bases are a match to TRBD1. The germline V gene encodes CDR1 SGHVS and CDR2 FQNEAQ. V dropped 5 bases and J dropped 4; count of bases not matched to a gene: 8. The length of the CDR3 is 15 residues. The CDR3 loop reads CASSRDRVPNQPQHF. DNA for the CDR3: TGTGCCAGCAGCCGAGACAGGGTCCCTAATCAGCCCCAGCATTTT.

As regards this clone: A junction boundary mismatches the germline segment, possibly from a read error. The rearrangement joins TRBV5-1 to TRBJ2-2; D perhaps matches TRBD2 (6 bases). The germline CDR1 and CDR2 sequences are SGHRS and YFSETQ. The CDR3 spans 15 residues. The CDR3 sequence is CASSFGGTNTGELFF. The DNA for the CDR3 is TGTGCCAGCAGCTTTGGGGGGACGAACACCGGGGAGCTGTTTTTT. Full variable domain (rest looked up from reference TRBV5-1 and TRBJ2-2): KAGVTQTPRYLIKTRGQQVTLSCSPISGHRSVSWYQQTPGQGLQFLFEYFSETQRNKGNFPGRFSGRQFSNSRSEMNVSTLELGDSALYLCASSFGGTNTGELFFGEGSRLTVL.

This clone appeared many times. In DNA, the CDR3 is TGTGCCAGCAGCCGCGGGTCCTCCGGGGGGGCTAAAGAGACCCAGTACTTC. Translated: CASSRGSSGGAKETQYF. The rearrangement joins TRBV7-8 to TRBJ2-5; 8 positions agree with TRBD2. The CDR3 runs 17 residues. With 5 bases clipped from V and 3 bases from J, the junction kept 14 bases outside the gene matches. Germline V CDR1 and CDR2: SGHVS, FQNEAQ.

V and J are TRBV15 and TRBJ2-4; 8 nucleotides agree with TRBD1. Germline V gene lookup returns CDR1 LNHNV and CDR2 YYDKDF (reference sequence). V lost 1 base, J lost 3 bases, and 14 bases stayed unmatched. This CDR3 comprises 19 residues. Written as DNA, the CDR3 is TGTGCCACCAGCAGAGGTGGACAGGGTGCCGGCGGTTACAAAAACATTCAGTACTTC. This codes for CATSRGGQGAGGYKNIQYF. The full variable domain, completed using reference TRBV15 and TRBJ2-4, is DAMVIQNPRYQVTQFGKPVTLSCSQTLNHNVMYWYQQKSSQAPKLLFHYYDKDFNNEADTPDNFQSRRPNTSFCFLDIRSPGLGDTAMYLCATSRGGQGAGGYKNIQYFGAGTRLSVL.

The chain links TRBV7-9 to TRBJ1-6, with D maybe TRBD1 (5 bases). This CDR3 has 14 amino acids. Germline V CDR1 and CDR2: SEHNR, FQNEAQ (reference sequence). V was shortened by 5 bases and J by 7 bases, with 12 bases between the two germline ends. The CDR3 here is CASSPHRTNSPLHF. The CDR3, as DNA: TGTGCCAGCAGCCCACACAGGACGAATTCACCCCTCCACTTT.

The chain employs TRBV2 and TRBJ2-3; 9 bases map to TRBD2. The junction had 7 bases not matched to a gene; V was cut back by 8 bases and J by 4 bases. CDR1 and CDR2 (germline): SNHLY, FYNNEI. This CDR3 region has 14 residues. Here the CDR3 DNA reads TGTGCCAGCGGGGGACTAGCCCCGGCAGATACGCAGTATTTT. Amino acids: CASGGLAPADTQYF.

This clone was seen many times. The chain recombines TRBV13 with TRBJ2-7; perhaps TRBD2 as D (6 bases). The CDR3 covers 13 residues. The germline V gene encodes CDR1 PRHDT and CDR2 FYEKMQ (reference sequence). The ends were cut back, 5 bases at V and 4 bases at J, with 12 bases in the middle. CDR3 residues: CASSDQTSYEQYV. In DNA form, the CDR3 reads TGTGCCAGCAGCGATCAGACTAGTTACGAGCAGTACGTC.

The CDR3 here is CASSQHRGGSGTDTQYF. The CDR3, as DNA: TGTGCCAGCAGCCAACATCGTGGAGGGAGCGGCACAGATACGCAGTATTTT. The chain employs TRBV4-2 and TRBJ2-3; the D gene is possibly TRBD2 (6 bases). The CDR3 has 17 residues. Germline CDR1 reads LGHNA; CDR2 reads YNFKEQ. The V gene lost 2 bases and the J gene lost 1 base, with 16 bases spanning the gap.

V and J are TRBV4-2 and TRBJ1-6; no firm D call. The CDR3 totals 14 residues. In germline, CDR1 is LGHNA, CDR2 YNFKEQ. V lost 0 bases, J lost 13 bases, and 13 bases lay in between. DNA for the CDR3: TGTGCCAGCAGCCAAGATCCTCGCGAGCTGCCCCTCCACTTT. It codes for CASSQDPRELPLHF.

This clone was counted only a few times. This chain joins TRBV5-1 and TRBJ2-1; 7 bases are a match to TRBD2. The CDR3 covers 16 residues. Germline-derived CDR1 and CDR2 are SGHRS and YFSETQ. Germline trimming cut 4 bases from V and 4 bases from J; bases unmatched to any gene: 11. CDR3 bases: TGCGCCAGCAGCCCGAGGGGAGGGACCCAATACAATGAGCAGTTCTTC. Translating it yields CASSPRGGTQYNEQFF.

This clone was seen repeatedly, ten times or more. This rearrangement joins TRBV19 to TRBJ1-2; TRBD1 matches at 7 bases. V shed 4 bases and J 5 bases; nucleotides not matched to a gene: 1. The CDR3 runs 12 residues. The V gene's germline CDR1 is LNHDA and CDR2 SQIVND (reference sequence). CDR3 nucleotides: TGTGCCAGTAGTAGACAGGGATATGGCTACACCTTC. Translating it yields CASSRQGYGYTF. The full variable domain, with the rest looked up from reference TRBV19 and TRBJ1-2, is DGGITQSPKYLFRKEGQNVTLSCEQNLNHDAMYWYRQDPGQGLRLIYYSQIVNDFQKGDIAEGYSVSREKKESFPLTVTSAQKNPTAFYLCASSRQGYGYTFGSGTRLTVV.

The sample holds a few counts of this clone. J is TRBJ2-3 and V is TRBV7-2; tentative D call: TRBD1 (6 bases). The CDR3 has 15 amino acids. Trimming pared 5 bases from V and 4 bases from J, leaving 16 bases between. CDR1 and CDR2 from the germline V gene are SGHTA and FQGNSA. The CDR3 region has the DNA TGTGCCAGCAGCGAGGGGGTGCTGGGTGCAGATACGCAGTATTTT. It yields the protein CASSEGVLGADTQYF.

This chain joins TRBV11-3 and TRBJ2-1, with 8 bases aligning to TRBD2. This CDR3 comprises 16 residues. The V gene end was trimmed by 0 bases and the J gene end by 4 bases; junction bases not matched to a gene: 5. Germline loops: CDR1 SGHNT, CDR2 YENEEA. CDR3 loop: CASSLERTSKYNEQFF. The CDR3 nucleotides read TGTGCCAGCAGCTTAGAGAGGACTAGCAAGTACAATGAGCAGTTCTTC.